These 25 T cell receptor beta chains were sequenced from one sample in a study of blood T cells in healthy people across ages. A sample-barcoded 5' primer and a J-beta primer mix were used in a second PCR of about 6 to 12 cycles. One entry per CDR3 protein, called by TCRdb with MiXCR from the 5' RACE reads. The sample includes over 1,500,000 distinct CDR3 sequences, about 49% of them seen just once. The sample taken for sequencing was blood. These receptors all come from a woman in her forties in good health.

CDR3 DNA: TGTGCCAGCAGTATTAGCGGGACCTATTCCTACAATGAGCAGTTCTTC. Its translation: CASSISGTYSYNEQFF. The chain links TRBV2 to TRBJ2-1; 8 bases are a match to TRBD2. CDR3 length: 16 residues. Trimming cost V 5 bases and J 1 base; bases outside gene matches: 7. The germline V gene has CDR1 SNHLY and CDR2 FYNNEI.

This sequence joins TRBV6-5 and TRBJ1-4; D not resolved. The CDR3 covers 14 residues. The V end was cut by 4 bases, the J end by 1 base, with 7 bases between. Germline lookup yields CDR1 MNHEY and CDR2 SVGAGI. As DNA, the CDR3 is TGTGCCAGCAGTTCGGCCGTAACTAATGAAAAACTGTTTTTT. This sequence encodes CASSSAVTNEKLFF.

There are a few counts of this clonotype. The chain links TRBV29-1 to TRBJ2-5; 11 positions agree with TRBD1. The ends lost 6 bases at V and 3 bases at J; junction bases unmatched: 15. Germline lookup yields CDR1 SQVTM and CDR2 ANQGSEA. There are 17 residues in the CDR3. The CDR3, as DNA: TGCAGCGTCGAAAGGGGACAGGGGGTCCTAGGGGAAGAGACCCAGTACTTC. Translation: CSVERGQGVLGEETQYF.

The DNA for the CDR3 is TGTGCCAGCAGTTACGGGACAGTCGGGTCGGTATTCGATGGCTACACCTTC. Protein product: CASSYGTVGSVFDGYTF. The rearrangement uses TRBV6-5 and TRBJ1-2, with 7 bases fitting TRBD1. V lost 2 bases to trimming and J lost 6 bases; unmatched junction nucleotides: 15. This CDR3 is 17 amino acids long. Germline-derived CDR1 and CDR2 are MNHEY and SVGAGI.

The chain has TRBV11-2 and TRBJ2-3; D is undetermined. V was clipped by 1 base and J by 2 bases, with 10 bases between them. Germline CDR1 SGHAT, CDR2 FQNNGV. The CDR3 sequence is 15 residues long. The CDR3 DNA is TGTGCCAGCAGCTTAGTAGTCCAGATCACAGATACGCAGTATTTT. Its protein product is CASSLVVQITDTQYF.

This clonotype was detected a few times. This chain connects TRBV7-9 to TRBJ2-7; 12 bases agree with TRBD1. Germline V gene data show CDR1 as SEHNR and CDR2 as FQNEAQ (reference sequence). V lost 4 bases and J lost 5; bases outside the gene matches: 6. CDR3 size: 15 residues. The CDR3 reads CASSSPGQGAHEQYF. CDR3 coding DNA: TGTGCCAGCAGCTCCCCGGGACAGGGGGCTCACGAGCAGTACTTC.

V usage is TRBV4-1 and J usage is TRBJ1-1, with 8 positions matching TRBD1. The germline CDR1 and CDR2 sequences are MGHRA and YSYEKL. This CDR3 has 15 amino acids. The junction had 6 bases not matched to a gene; V was cut back by 0 bases and J by 6 bases. This CDR3 reads CASSQDRGRDAEAFF. The CDR3 nucleotides read TGCGCCAGCAGCCAAGACAGGGGGCGAGACGCTGAAGCTTTCTTT.

The chain is built from TRBV29-1 and TRBJ1-2, with 10 bases aligning to TRBD1. With 5 bases clipped from V and 5 bases from J, the junction kept 14 bases outside the gene matches. This CDR3 has 16 amino acids. Germline V CDR1 and CDR2: SQVTM, ANQGSEA. CDR3 sequence reads: CSVSSGGGQGGYGYTF. The CDR3 DNA sequence: TGCAGCGTTTCGTCCGGGGGCGGACAGGGGGGTTATGGCTACACCTTC.

This chain uses TRBV20-1 with TRBJ2-7; no definite D call. V lost 3 bases and J lost 2, with 8 bases in between. The CDR3 runs to 12 residues. Looked up from germline, CDR1 is DFQATT and CDR2 is SNEGSKA (reference sequence). The CDR3 DNA follows: TGCAGTGCTAGGGTTAGGGCCTACGAGCAGTACTTC. It codes for CSARVRAYEQYF.

The rearrangement links TRBV10-3 to TRBJ1-3; no firm D call. V was pared by 4 bases and J by 0 bases, with 13 bases between. The CDR3 extends over 16 amino acids. Germline V lookup: CDR1 ENHRY, CDR2 SYGVKD. The CDR3: CAISGRGSVSGNTIYF. As DNA, the CDR3 is TGTGCCATCAGTGGAAGAGGGTCTGTCTCTGGAAACACCATATATTTT.

The rearrangement uses TRBV20-1 and TRBJ2-3; 14 bases agree with TRBD2. CDR1 is DFQATT and CDR2 is SNEGSKA in the germline V gene (reference sequence). V lost 5 bases to trimming and J lost 4 bases; unmatched junction nucleotides: 2. This CDR3 is 14 amino acids long. The CDR3, as DNA: TGCAGTGCTGGACTAGCGGGGGGATCAGATACGCAGTATTTT. It yields the protein CSAGLAGGSDTQYF.

A remark on this clonotype: One base away lies a much larger clone, so this may be a sequencing read error. The chain uses TRBV6-2 or TRBV6-3 and TRBJ2-7; TRBD1 aligns across 8 bases. Germline V gene sequence: CDR1 MNHEY, CDR2 SVGEGT. The CDR3 is 14 amino acids. The CDR3, as DNA: TGTGCCGGCAGTCGACAGGGGTCCTACAATGAGCAGTACTTC. It is translated as CAGSRQGSYNEQYF.

The chain is built from TRBV29-1 and TRBJ2-3, with D hard to call. The CDR3 is made up of 14 amino acids. Germline V gene lookup returns CDR1 SQVTM and CDR2 ANQGSEA. The CDR3 region is CGGLGSEFTDTQYF. As DNA, the CDR3 is TGCGGCGGCCTCGGGTCAGAGTTCACAGATACGCAGTATTTT.

A few counts support this clonotype. The chain is built from TRBV29-1 and TRBJ1-2; no reliable D call. The CDR3 has 15 amino acids. Trimming removed 4 bases at V and 5 bases at J, with 20 bases between. Germline V lookup: CDR1 SQVTM, CDR2 ANQGSEA. CDR3 in DNA: TGCAGCGTTGTGCCGGGCAGAGGAGTGTCGTATGGCTACACCTTC. Amino acid sequence: CSVVPGRGVSYGYTF.

This clonotype was detected a few times. The chain employs TRBV14 and TRBJ2-7; no clear D gene. This CDR3 is built from 13 residues. CDR1 and CDR2 (germline): SGHDN, FVKESK. V was shortened by 0 bases and J by 6 bases, with 9 bases between the two germline ends. CDR3 DNA sequence: TGTGCCAGCAGCCAAGATATTAACTCCGAGCAGTACTTC. Its translation is CASSQDINSEQYF.

The chain couples TRBV5-1 to TRBJ1-2; 7 bases fit TRBD1. CDR1 and CDR2 from the germline V gene are SGHRS and YFSETQ. The CDR3 loop spans 15 amino acids. Losses at the gene ends were 0 bases for V and 6 bases for J; bases not matched to a gene: 8. The CDR3 spells CASSLGTGTVHGYTF. DNA of the CDR3: TGCGCCAGCAGCTTGGGTACAGGGACAGTCCATGGCTACACCTTC.

This clonotype was recorded once. This sequence joins TRBV6-2 or TRBV6-3 and TRBJ1-1, with 11 positions matching TRBD1. Germline V gives CDR1 MNHEY, CDR2 SVGEGT. With V trimmed by 8 bases and J by 6 bases, 8 bases remained unmatched. This CDR3 spans 14 amino acids. CDR3: CASRDRGVSAEAFF. In DNA, the CDR3 is TGTGCCAGCCGGGACAGGGGGGTCAGCGCTGAAGCTTTCTTT.

This chain links TRBV28 with TRBJ2-1; TRBD1 aligns across 8 bases. The J call may be incorrect, as the DNA end agrees better with TRBJ2-7. The CDR3 extends over 20 amino acids. Germline lookup yields CDR1 MDHEN and CDR2 SYDVKM. The CDR3, as DNA: TGTGCCAGCATCACCCCGGGACAGGCGGGACGTAAGAGCTCCTACAATGAGCAGTACTTC. It encodes CASITPGQAGRKSSYNEQYF.

Only a few counts were recorded for this clonotype. The genes are TRBV20-1 and TRBJ2-1; 9 positions match TRBD2. The CDR3 consists of 16 residues. The germline CDR1 and CDR2 sequences are DFQATT and SNEGSKA (reference sequence). Trimming cost V 7 bases and J 1 base; bases outside gene matches: 11. In nucleotides, the CDR3 is TGCAGTGGGGCCCAAGCGGGGGGCCTATCCTACAATGAGCAGTTCTTC. It is translated as CSGAQAGGLSYNEQFF.

This clonotype was seen only a few times. V gene TRBV13 combines with J gene TRBJ1-6; D unclear. Germline values: CDR1 PRHDT, CDR2 FYEKMQ (reference sequence). This CDR3 is 13 amino acids long. V lost 5 bases to trimming and J lost 15 bases, with 17 bases between them. CDR3: CASSVRPLGSLHF. The CDR3 DNA follows: TGTGCCAGCAGCGTACGCCCTCTTGGAAGCCTCCACTTT.

The V and J genes are TRBV5-1 and TRBJ1-2; 7 nucleotides agree with TRBD1. With V trimmed by 3 bases and J by 3 bases, 8 bases remained unmatched. This CDR3 spans 15 amino acids. In germline, CDR1 is SGHRS, CDR2 YFSETQ. The CDR3 coding sequence is TGCGCCAGCAGCTCGGGACAGATAGGTCACTATGGCTACACCTTC. As protein: CASSSGQIGHYGYTF.

This clonotype was recorded many times. This sequence joins TRBV7-2 and TRBJ2-5; D ambiguous. V lost 6 bases and J 5 bases, leaving 13 bases between the germline ends. This CDR3 is 13 amino acids long. Germline values: CDR1 SGHTA, CDR2 FQGNSA. The CDR3 nucleotides are TGTGCCAGCAGTCGTGGGCGTCGCGAGACCCAGTACTTC. Amino acids: CASSRGRRETQYF.

The rearrangement links TRBV4-3 to TRBJ2-7; no definite D call. Germline loops: CDR1 LGHNA, CDR2 YSLEER. The CDR3 loop spans 17 amino acids. The ends were cut back, 0 bases at V and 2 bases at J, with 17 bases in the middle. The chain's CDR3 is CASSQDRPETYPYEQYF. The CDR3 nucleotides read TGCGCCAGCAGCCAAGATAGACCCGAGACGTATCCCTACGAGCAGTACTTC.

This chain uses TRBV12-3 or TRBV12-4 with TRBJ2-1; 9 bases match TRBD2. V lost 6 bases to trimming and J lost 5 bases; unmatched junction nucleotides: 8. The length of the CDR3 is 15 residues. The CDR3 is CASRAMIAGDNEQFF. The CDR3 DNA sequence: TGTGCCAGCAGGGCCATGATAGCGGGGGACAATGAGCAGTTCTTC.

This chain connects TRBV2 to TRBJ2-4; 10 bases agree with TRBD1. The tail of the sequence fits TRBJ2-7 better, so the J call may be wrong. Germline V gives CDR1 SNHLY, CDR2 FYNNEI. The CDR3 contains 13 residues. The DNA of the CDR3 is TGTGCCAGAGGACAGGGGGGGTCCTACGAGCAGTACTTC. As protein: CARGQGGSYEQYF.